Sequencing of this TCR beta chain was carried out in a study of identical twins. Study-wide points: Researchers reported excess low generation probability among twin-shared out-of-frame alpha sequences.

As for this clonotype: What it binds is not known.

Template switching, a step in the protocol, added a universal primer site, and cDNA carried unique molecular identifiers. TCRdb itself ran the 5' RACE reads through MiXCR, one entry per CDR3 protein. Among 350,000 to 500,000 distinct CDR3 sequences listed, around 18% were seen once. Losses at the gene ends were 1 base for V and 2 bases for J; bases not matched to a gene: 5. Germline V gene lookup returns CDR1 KGHSH and CDR2 LQKENI. CDR3 size: 17 residues. The specimen was naive T cells sorted from blood. This chain links TRBV18 with TRBJ2-2; 9 bases map to TRBD2. This TCR came from a man aged 50 to 60 in good health. The CDR3 nucleotides are TGTGCCAGCTCACCACTTGGTCTAGCGGGAAACACCGGGGAGCTGTTTTTT. Encoded protein: CASSPLGLAGNTGELFF.